This passage covers 7 T cell receptor beta chains from one sample sequenced in a study of blood T cell repertoires in COVID-19. Produced via immunoSEQ multiplex PCR; TCRdb's table is partial and in-frame only. This repertoire shows 220,000 or so clones, approximately 81% found once; its top ten account for roughly 21%. Sequencing input: peripheral blood. Receptors originate from a man between 25 and 39 years old with active or convalescent COVID-19.

The chain recombines TRBV6-5 with TRBJ2-3; TRBD2 might be the D (5 bases). In germline, CDR1 is MNHEY, CDR2 SVGAGI. Trimming shortened V by 5 bases and J by 5 bases, and 11 bases separated the two germline ends. CDR3 length: 13 amino acids. The DNA of the CDR3 is TGTGCCAGCAGTCATGGACTGGAAGATACGCAGTATTTT. Encoded protein: CASSHGLEDTQYF.

The chain combines TRBV14 with TRBJ2-7; possible D gene TRBD2, 5 bases. The V gene lost 4 bases and the J gene lost 4 bases, with 8 bases spanning the gap. Germline CDR1 is SGHDN and CDR2 is FVKESK. CDR3 length: 12 residues. CDR3 sequence (DNA): TGTGCCAGCAGCCCCAGCGGTTACGAGCAGTACTTC. It codes for CASSPSGYEQYF.

The chain recombines TRBV29-1 with TRBJ1-5, with 7 bases matching TRBD1. The length of the CDR3 is 16 residues. Trimming took 6 bases from V and 3 from J; bases not matched to a gene: 14. CDR1 is SQVTM and CDR2 is ANQGSEA in the germline V gene. CDR3 sequence (DNA): TGCAGCGTCAACCAAACGGGACAGCTTAACAATCAGCCCCAGCATTTT. Amino acids: CSVNQTGQLNNQPQHF.

The chain uses TRBV28 and TRBJ1-2, with 9 positions matching TRBD1. Per the germline V gene, CDR1 is MDHEN and CDR2 is SYDVKM. The CDR3 has 12 residues. Losses at the gene ends were 9 bases for V and 4 bases for J; bases not matched to a gene: 3. The CDR3 DNA follows: TGTGCCAGTCGGGACAGGGTCTATGGCTACACCTTC. Its protein product is CASRDRVYGYTF.

The chain couples TRBV6-5 to TRBJ1-1; TRBD1 aligns across 7 bases. The ends lost 6 bases at V and 3 bases at J; junction bases unmatched: 4. The CDR3 is 13 amino acids. The germline gives CDR1 MNHEY, CDR2 SVGAGI. CDR3 sequence reads: CASSDRVDTEAFF. CDR3 coding DNA: TGTGCCAGCAGCGACAGGGTGGACACTGAAGCTTTCTTT.

This clone has more than one count but fewer than ten. The genes are TRBV13 and TRBJ2-1; the match to TRBD2 covers 12 bases. The V and J ends lost 2 bases and 7 bases, in that order; junction bases with no gene match: 12. CDR3 length: 18 amino acids. Germline CDR1 is PRHDT and CDR2 is FYEKMQ (reference sequence). The CDR3 DNA reads as TGTGCCAGCAGCTTAAAAGTGGCCGGGACTAGCGGGTGGAATGAGCAGTTCTTC. Amino acid sequence: CASSLKVAGTSGWNEQFF.

V and J are TRBV21-1 and TRBJ1-1; the table names TRBD1, a call not compared with the DNA. TRBV21-1 is assigned pseudogene status. The CDR3 is made up of 17 amino acids. The CDR3 DNA sequence: TGTGCCAGCAGCACCCACAACGACAGGCGTGCCGAGTTTGAAGCTTTCTTT. Its translation: CASSTHNDRRAEFEAFF.